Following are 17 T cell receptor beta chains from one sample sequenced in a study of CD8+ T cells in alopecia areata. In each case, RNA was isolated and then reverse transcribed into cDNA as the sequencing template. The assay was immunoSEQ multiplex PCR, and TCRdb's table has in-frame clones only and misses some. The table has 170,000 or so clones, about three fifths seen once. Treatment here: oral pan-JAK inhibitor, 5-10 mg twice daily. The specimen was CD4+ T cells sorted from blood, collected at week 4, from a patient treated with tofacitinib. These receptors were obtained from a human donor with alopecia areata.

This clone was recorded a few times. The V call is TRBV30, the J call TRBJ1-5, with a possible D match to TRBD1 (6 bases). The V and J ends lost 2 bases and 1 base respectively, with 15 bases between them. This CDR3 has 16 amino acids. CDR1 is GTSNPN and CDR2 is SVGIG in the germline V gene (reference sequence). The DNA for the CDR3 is TGTGCCTGGAGTCCAGAGACAGGAAGGAGCAATCAGCCCCAGCATTTT. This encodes CAWSPETGRSNQPQHF.

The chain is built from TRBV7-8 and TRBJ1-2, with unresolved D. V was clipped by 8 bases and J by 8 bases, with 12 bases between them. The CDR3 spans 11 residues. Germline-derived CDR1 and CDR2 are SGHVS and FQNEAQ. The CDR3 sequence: CASPGPPGYTF. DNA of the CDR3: TGTGCCAGCCCCGGCCCTCCGGGCTACACCTTC.

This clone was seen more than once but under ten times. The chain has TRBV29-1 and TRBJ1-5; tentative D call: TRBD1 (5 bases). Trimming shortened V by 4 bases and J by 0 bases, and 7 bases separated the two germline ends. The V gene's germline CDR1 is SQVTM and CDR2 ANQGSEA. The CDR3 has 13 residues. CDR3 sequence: CSVAQDSNQPQHF. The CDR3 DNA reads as TGCAGCGTTGCACAGGATAGCAATCAGCCCCAGCATTTT.

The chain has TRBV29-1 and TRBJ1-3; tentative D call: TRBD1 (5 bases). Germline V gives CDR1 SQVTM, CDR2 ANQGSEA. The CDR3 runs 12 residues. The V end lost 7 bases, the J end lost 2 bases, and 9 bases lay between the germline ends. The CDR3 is CSARTPGNTIYF. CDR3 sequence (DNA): TGCAGCGCACGGACACCTGGAAACACCATATATTTT. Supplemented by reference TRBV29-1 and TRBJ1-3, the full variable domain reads SAVISQKPSRDICQRGTSLTIQCQVDSQVTMMFWYRQQPGQSLTLIATANQGSEATYESGFVIDKFPISRPNLTFSTLTVSNMSPEDSSIYLCSARTPGNTIYFGEGSWLTVV.

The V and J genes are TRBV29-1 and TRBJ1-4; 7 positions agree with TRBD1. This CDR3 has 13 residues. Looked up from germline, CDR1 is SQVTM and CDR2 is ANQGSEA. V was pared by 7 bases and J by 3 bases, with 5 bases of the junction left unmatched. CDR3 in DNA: TGCAGCGGCCGTGGACAGGCTAATGAAAAACTGTTTTTT. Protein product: CSGRGQANEKLFF.

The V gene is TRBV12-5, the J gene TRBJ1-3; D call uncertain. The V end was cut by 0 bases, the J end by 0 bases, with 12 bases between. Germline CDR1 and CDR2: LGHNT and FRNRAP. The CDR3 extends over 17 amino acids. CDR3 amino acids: CASGLVRGGHSGNTIYF. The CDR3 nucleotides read TGTGCTAGTGGTTTGGTGAGAGGAGGGCACTCTGGAAACACCATATATTTT.

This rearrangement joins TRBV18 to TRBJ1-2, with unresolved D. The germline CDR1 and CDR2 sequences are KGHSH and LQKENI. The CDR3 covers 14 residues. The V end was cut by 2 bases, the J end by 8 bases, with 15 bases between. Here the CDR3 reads CASSPSPGDRGYTF. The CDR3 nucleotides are TGTGCCAGCTCACCATCCCCCGGAGATCGGGGCTACACCTTC.

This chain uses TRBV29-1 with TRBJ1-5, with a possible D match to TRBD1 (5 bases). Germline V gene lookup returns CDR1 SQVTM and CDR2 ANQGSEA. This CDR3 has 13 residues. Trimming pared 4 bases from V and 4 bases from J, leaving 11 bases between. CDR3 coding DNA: TGCAGCGTTGTCGCAGGGCCGAATCAGCCCCAGCATTTT. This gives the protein CSVVAGPNQPQHF.

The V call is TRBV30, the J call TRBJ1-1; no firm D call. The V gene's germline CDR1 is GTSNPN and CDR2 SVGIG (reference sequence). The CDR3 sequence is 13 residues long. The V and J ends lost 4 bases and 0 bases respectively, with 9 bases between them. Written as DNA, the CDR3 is TGTGCCTGGATCCCACTCCTGAACACTGAAGCTTTCTTT. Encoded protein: CAWIPLLNTEAFF.

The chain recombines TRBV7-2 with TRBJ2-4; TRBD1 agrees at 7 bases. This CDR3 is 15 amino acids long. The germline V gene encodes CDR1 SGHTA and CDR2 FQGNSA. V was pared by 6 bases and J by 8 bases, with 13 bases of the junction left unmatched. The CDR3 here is CASSPSGQPLHIQYF. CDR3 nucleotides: TGTGCCAGCAGTCCCTCGGGACAGCCTCTACACATTCAGTACTTC.

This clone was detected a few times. CDR3 region: CSVEQQGEWGYTF. The CDR3 DNA is TGCAGCGTTGAACAACAGGGGGAATGGGGCTACACCTTC. The chain carries TRBV29-1 and TRBJ1-2, with 8 bases that match TRBD1. The CDR3 length is 13 residues. From germline, CDR1 is SQVTM and CDR2 ANQGSEA. Trimming at V came to 2 bases and at J to 8 bases, leaving 7 bases not matched to a gene.

The CDR3 region is CASSYSALQETQYF. The CDR3 DNA is TGTGCCAGCAGTTACTCGGCTCTTCAAGAGACCCAGTACTTC. J is TRBJ2-5 and V is TRBV6-5; D is undetermined. The V gene's germline CDR1 is MNHEY and CDR2 SVGAGI. Trimming took 0 bases from V and 2 from J, leaving 7 bases between them. The CDR3 is 14 amino acids.

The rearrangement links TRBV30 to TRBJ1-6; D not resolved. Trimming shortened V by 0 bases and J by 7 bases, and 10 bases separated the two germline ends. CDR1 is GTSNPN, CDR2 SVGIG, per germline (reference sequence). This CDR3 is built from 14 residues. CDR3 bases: TGTGCCTGGAGTGTACATCGGGAGAATTCACCCCTCCACTTT. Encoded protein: CAWSVHRENSPLHF.

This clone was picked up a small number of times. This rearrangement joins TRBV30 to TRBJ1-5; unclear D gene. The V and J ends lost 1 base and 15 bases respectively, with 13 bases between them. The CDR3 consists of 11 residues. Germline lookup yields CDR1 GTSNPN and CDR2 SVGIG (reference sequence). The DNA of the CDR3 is TGTGCCTGGAGTGACAGAGAGACAACGCATTTT. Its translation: CAWSDRETTHF.

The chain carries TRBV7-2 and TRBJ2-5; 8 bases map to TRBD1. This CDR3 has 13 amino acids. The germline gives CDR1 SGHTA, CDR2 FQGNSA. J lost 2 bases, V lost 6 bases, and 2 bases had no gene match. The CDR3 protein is CASRGQVQETQYF. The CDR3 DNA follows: TGTGCCAGCAGGGGACAGGTTCAAGAGACCCAGTACTTC.

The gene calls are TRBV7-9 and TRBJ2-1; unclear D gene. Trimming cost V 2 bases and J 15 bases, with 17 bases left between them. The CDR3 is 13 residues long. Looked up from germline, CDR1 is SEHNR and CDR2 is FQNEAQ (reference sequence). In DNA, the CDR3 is TGTGCCAGCAGCTTATCAGCCAAAACAGAAGGGTTCTTC. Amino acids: CASSLSAKTEGFF.

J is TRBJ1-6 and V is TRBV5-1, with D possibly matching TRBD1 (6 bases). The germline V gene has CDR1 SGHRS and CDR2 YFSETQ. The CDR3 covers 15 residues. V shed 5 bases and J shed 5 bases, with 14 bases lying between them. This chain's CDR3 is CASRSRTEDNSPLHF. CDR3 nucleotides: TGCGCCAGCAGATCCAGGACAGAAGATAATTCACCCCTCCACTTT.